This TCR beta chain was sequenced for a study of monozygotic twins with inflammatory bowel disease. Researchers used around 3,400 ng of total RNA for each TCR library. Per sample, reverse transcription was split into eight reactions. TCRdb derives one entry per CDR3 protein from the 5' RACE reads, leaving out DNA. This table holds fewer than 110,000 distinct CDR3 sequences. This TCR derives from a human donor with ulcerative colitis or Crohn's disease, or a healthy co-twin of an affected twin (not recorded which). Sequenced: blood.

Here the CDR3 reads CASRANFNKQFF. The chain employs TRBV5-4 and TRBJ2-1. CDR3 size: 12 residues. Germline V gene sequence: CDR1 SGHNT, CDR2 YYREEE (reference sequence).